This T cell receptor beta chain was obtained from a study of shared clonotypes between healthy human individuals. At the level of the study: A few men and a couple of women, aged 18 to 49, were donors. General study points: Investigators expected sequencing depth to affect clonotype sharing among donors.

On this clone itself: Antigen specificity is unknown. At the DNA level, this CDR3 is encoded by other sequences in the same sample as well.

It was across several immunoSEQ plates that each subset's genomic DNA was evenly split. Here immunoSEQ multiplex PCR was the method, and the copy in TCRdb shows in-frame clones only, minus some. The table records approximately 2.4 million clones, approximately 94% of them present only once. The CDR3 has 14 amino acids. J gave up 4 bases and V 4 bases, and 7 bases lay outside the gene matches. Germline V gene sequence: CDR1 MNHNS, CDR2 SASEGT. Sequencing was performed on naive CD4+ T cells sorted from blood. Subset of the sample: CD45RA+ positively selected. The V and J genes are TRBV6-1 and TRBJ2-7; 7 nucleotides align to TRBD1. The source of this sequence is a man between 18 and 29 years old in good health. DNA of the CDR3: TGTGCCAGCAGTGGCCGGGACAGATCGTACGAGCAGTACTTC. It encodes CASSGRDRSYEQYF.